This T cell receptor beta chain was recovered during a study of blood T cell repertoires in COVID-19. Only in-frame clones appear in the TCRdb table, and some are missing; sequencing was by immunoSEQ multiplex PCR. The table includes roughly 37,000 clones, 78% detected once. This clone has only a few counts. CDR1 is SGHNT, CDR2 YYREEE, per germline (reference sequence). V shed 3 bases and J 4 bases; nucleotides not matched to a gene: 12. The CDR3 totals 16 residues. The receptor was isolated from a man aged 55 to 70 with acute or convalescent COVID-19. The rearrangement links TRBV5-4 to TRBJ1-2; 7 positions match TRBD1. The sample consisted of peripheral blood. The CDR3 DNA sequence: TGTGCCAGCAGCTCGGGACAGCAAAGACGGAGCTATGGCTACACCTTC. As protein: CASSSGQQRRSYGYTF. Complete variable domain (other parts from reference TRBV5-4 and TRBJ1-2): ETGVTQSPTHLIKTRGQQVTLRCSSQSGHNTVSWYQQALGQGPQFIFQYYREEENGRGNFPPRFSGLQFPNYSSELNVNALELDDSALYLCASSSGQQRRSYGYTFGSGTRLTVV.